A selection of T cell receptor beta chains follows, all from one sample in a study of cytomegalovirus exposure and HLA in healthy donors. Sequencing used immunoSEQ multiplex PCR; TCRdb keeps in-frame clones, though not all of them. This sample carries about 93,000 clones, roughly 79% of them seen once, and the ten largest clones take around 0.63%. The sequencing input was PBMCs. The origin of the receptors is a man aged 25 to 45 in good health and CMV-seronegative. Each CDR3 is given with its conserved first and last residue. Each record gives: clone size, J gene, D gene, V gene, CDR3 DNA, CDR3 protein. D genes are given only for firm matches. Clone size is shown for a subset of rows, as once, few, many or a class of expanded clone.

>few|TRBJ2-1|-|TRBV5-4
TGTGCCAGCAGCGGGGGGAACTCCAATGAGCAGTTCTTC
CASSGGNSNEQFF
>-|TRBJ1-2|-|TRBV6-1
TGTGCCAGCAGTGGTGTAGACAAGGGGAACTATGGCTACACCTTC
CASSGVDKGNYGYTF
>-|TRBJ1-5|TRBD1|TRBV19
TGTGCCAGTAGCATTCACAGGGGACAGCCCCAGCATTTT
CASSIHRGQPQHF
>-|TRBJ1-1|-|TRBV9
TGTGCCAGCAGCATGTCCGGGGAGGGGAGGGGTCGTGCGGCTGAAGCTTTCTTT
CASSMSGEGRGRAAEAFF
>-|TRBJ2-3|TRBD1|TRBV4-3
TGCGCCAGCAGCCAAGATTATGGGACAGGGACTTTGGATACGCAGTATTTT
CASSQDYGTGTLDTQYF
>-|TRBJ1-5|-|TRBV19
TGTGCCAGTAGTATAGCTGGCAGGGGTAAGCCCCAGCATTTT
CASSIAGRGKPQHF
>-|TRBJ2-5|-|TRBV28
TGTGCCAGCAGTCGTTCCCTTGGAGAGCCGACCCAGTACTTC
CASSRSLGEPTQYF
>-|TRBJ1-2|-|TRBV11-2
TGTGCCAGCAGCTTACAGGGGTTCTATGGCTACACCTTC
CASSLQGFYGYTF
>-|TRBJ2-1|TRBD2|TRBV10-3
TGTGCCATCAGTGGAGGACTAGGGATATCCAATGAGCAGTTCTTC
CAISGGLGISNEQFF
>-|TRBJ1-3|-|TRBV7-8
TGTGCCAGCAGCCTAGGACGGAGCTCTGGAAACACCATATATTTT
CASSLGRSSGNTIYF
>-|TRBJ1-1|-|TRBV18
TGTGCCAGCTCACCAATCGGGGACACTGAAGCTTTCTTT
CASSPIGDTEAFF
>-|TRBJ2-6|-|TRBV28
TGTGCCAGCAGCCTAACTGGGGCCAACGTCCTGACTTTC
CASSLTGANVLTF
>-|TRBJ1-2|-|TRBV19
TGTGCCAGTAGTAGGGGGAAGGAGGGTTATGGCTACACCTTC
CASSRGKEGYGYTF
>-|TRBJ1-2|TRBD1|TRBV7-2
TGTGCCAGCAGCTTAAGACAGGGGGCAAACTATGGCTACACCTTC
CASSLRQGANYGYTF
>-|TRBJ1-1|-|TRBV7-9
TGTGCCAGCAGTTTGGAGGGGCAGGGCGCCACTGAAGCTTTCTTT
CASSLEGQGATEAFF
>-|TRBJ1-1|TRBD1|TRBV14
TGTGCCAGCAGAAGAACAGGGGGCCCTGAAGCTTTCTTT
CASRRTGGPEAFF
>-|TRBJ2-5|-|TRBV5-6
TGTGCCAGCAGCTTGTCTCGCAGGCTGGCCGAGACCCAGTACTTC
CASSLSRRLAETQYF
>once|TRBJ2-7|TRBD1|TRBV11-2
TGTGCCAGCAGTCGGACGACAGGGATCGTCTACGAGCAGTACTTC
CASSRTTGIVYEQYF
>-|TRBJ1-2|TRBD1|TRBV7-2
TGTGCCAGCAGCTTAGGAGCAGGGGGCATCTATGGCTACACCTTC
CASSLGAGGIYGYTF
>-|TRBJ2-1|-|TRBV6-6
TGTGCCAGCAGTTACGGGGGCAGGGCCGTGAATGAGCAGTTCTTC
CASSYGGRAVNEQFF
>-|TRBJ2-1|-|TRBV7-3
TGTGCCAGCAGCTTAAGGCGGGGAGCCCCGGGAAATGAGCAGTTCTTC
CASSLRRGAPGNEQFF
>-|TRBJ2-3|-|TRBV7-3
TGTGCCAGCAGCTTAAGCCTATCCAACACAGATACGCAGTATTTT
CASSLSLSNTDTQYF
>-|TRBJ2-3|TRBD2|TRBV6-4
TGTGCCAGCAGAGAGCGGGAGTCCCCCGCTAGTACGCAGTATTTT
CASRERESPASTQYF
>-|TRBJ1-1|-|TRBV19
TGTGCCAGTAGTATTTACGGAGGGACTGAAGCTTTCTTT
CASSIYGGTEAFF
>-|TRBJ1-3|-|TRBV19
TGTGCCAGTAGTTTCGGACAGCATGCCGGAAACACCATATATTTT
CASSFGQHAGNTIYF